The next 31 T cell receptor beta chains were all read from a single sample in a study of PD-1 blockade in mismatch repair-deficient tumors. Some clones are missing from TCRdb's copy, which holds only in-frame ones; the method was immunoSEQ multiplex PCR. The table lists around 18,000 clones, about 80% of them singletons. Specimen: PBMCs, collected 22 weeks after starting pembrolizumab. These receptors all stem from an adult with mismatch repair-deficient cancer.

The V call is TRBV11-3, the J call TRBJ1-1, with a tentative D call TRBD1 (5 bases). CDR3 length: 15 amino acids. Trimming cost V 0 bases and J 8 bases, with 16 bases left between them. Germline values: CDR1 SGHNT, CDR2 YENEEA. The DNA for the CDR3 is TGTGCCAGCAGCTTAGATGGTAATAGGCCAGGGGAAGCTTTCTTT. Protein product: CASSLDGNRPGEAFF.

This rearrangement joins TRBV5-6 to TRBJ1-2; 7 positions agree with TRBD1. This CDR3 region has 13 residues. The germline V gene encodes CDR1 SGHDT and CDR2 YYEEEE. The J segment lost 8 bases and the V segment lost 4 bases, leaving 8 bases of the junction unmatched. CDR3 residues: CASSQSGGRGYTF. The CDR3 DNA sequence: TGTGCCAGCAGCCAATCAGGGGGTAGGGGCTACACCTTC.

The chain carries TRBV7-3 and TRBJ2-1; tentative D call: TRBD1 (5 bases). The V gene's germline CDR1 is SGHTA and CDR2 FQGTGA. The V gene lost 2 bases and the J gene lost 0 bases, with 14 bases spanning the gap. CDR3 length equals 17 residues. The CDR3 region is CASSLGQGTSSYNEQFF. Written as DNA, the CDR3 is TGTGCCAGCAGCTTAGGGCAGGGAACCAGCTCCTACAATGAGCAGTTCTTC.

The chain joins TRBV28 to TRBJ2-7, with D uncertain. The V and J ends lost 5 bases and 0 bases respectively, with 23 bases between them. There are 18 residues in the CDR3. Germline V gene sequence: CDR1 MDHEN, CDR2 SYDVKM. The CDR3 DNA reads as TGTGCCAGCAGTCCCTCGCCGGCGAGGCGGCTTAGCTCCTACGAGCAGTACTTC. This translates into CASSPSPARRLSSYEQYF. Combining the CDR3 with reference TRBV28 and TRBJ2-7 gives the whole variable domain DVKVTQSSRYLVKRTGEKVFLECVQDMDHENMFWYRQDPGLGLRLIYFSYDVKMKEKGDIPEGYSVSREKKERFSLILESASTNQTSMYLCASSPSPARRLSSYEQYFGPGTRLTVT.

The V call is TRBV28, the J call TRBJ1-5; unclear D gene. Germline V gene sequence: CDR1 MDHEN, CDR2 SYDVKM. The CDR3 is made up of 15 amino acids. The V end was cut by 6 bases, the J end by 5 bases, with 17 bases between. As DNA, the CDR3 is TGTGCCAGCAGCCCCCCCCGCGCACCCGATCAGCCCCAGCATTTT. It translates to CASSPPRAPDQPQHF.

The rearrangement uses TRBV7-8 and TRBJ2-7; 7 positions match TRBD1. The germline V gene has CDR1 SGHVS and CDR2 FQNEAQ. The V segment lost 3 bases and the J segment 5 bases; nucleotides outside the gene matches: 7. The CDR3 contains 14 residues. DNA of the CDR3: TGTGCCAGCAGCTTTCGACAGGGTACGAACGAGCAGTACTTC. Its protein is CASSFRQGTNEQYF. Complete variable domain (other parts from reference TRBV7-8 and TRBJ2-7): GAGVSQSPRYKVAKRGQDVALRCDPISGHVSLFWYQQALGQGPEFLTYFQNEAQLDKSGLPSDRFFAERPEGSVSTLKIQRTQQEDSAVYLCASSFRQGTNEQYFGPGTRLTVT.

The chain couples TRBV28 to TRBJ2-1; 8 bases fit TRBD2. This CDR3 comprises 22 residues. With V trimmed by 6 bases and J by 0 bases, 25 bases remained unmatched. The germline V gene encodes CDR1 MDHEN and CDR2 SYDVKM. CDR3: CASSSRTSQLRPKLLSYNEQFF. The CDR3 coding sequence is TGTGCCAGCAGCTCCCGGACTAGCCAGCTACGGCCAAAATTGCTCTCCTACAATGAGCAGTTCTTC.

The rearrangement links TRBV15 to TRBJ2-7, with D possibly TRBD2 on 5 matching bases. CDR3 size: 13 residues. The V end was cut by 0 bases, the J end by 10 bases, with 13 bases between. The V gene's germline CDR1 is LNHNV and CDR2 YYDKDF (reference sequence). The chain's CDR3 is CATSRDYGRLQYF. Here the CDR3 DNA reads TGTGCCACCAGCAGAGATTATGGGCGACTACAGTACTTC. The variable domain in full, completed from reference TRBV15 and TRBJ2-7, reads DAMVIQNPRYQVTQFGKPVTLSCSQTLNHNVMYWYQQKSSQAPKLLFHYYDKDFNNEADTPDNFQSRRPNTSFCFLDIRSPGLGDTAMYLCATSRDYGRLQYFGPGTRLTVT.

J is TRBJ1-5 and V is TRBV27, with a tentative D call TRBD1 (5 bases). V was pared by 5 bases and J by 7 bases, with 18 bases between. The CDR3 runs to 15 residues. From germline, CDR1 is MNHEY and CDR2 SMNVEV (reference sequence). CDR3 nucleotide sequence: TGTGCCAGCAGTCCCTGGGGGAGGGTAGAGCAGCCCCAGCATTTT. Translating gives CASSPWGRVEQPQHF.

V and J are TRBV2 and TRBJ1-3; D uncertain. CDR1 and CDR2 (germline): SNHLY, FYNNEI. Trimming removed 4 bases at V and 4 bases at J, with 14 bases between. The CDR3 has 15 residues. The CDR3 here is CASSAGRLTGNTIYF. CDR3 nucleotide sequence: TGTGCCAGCAGTGCTGGCCGGTTGACAGGAAACACCATATATTTT.

As DNA, the CDR3 is TGCGCCAGCAGCTCAACCGGGACAGGCGGCTACACCTTC. This sequence encodes CASSSTGTGGYTF. This chain links TRBV5-1 with TRBJ1-2, with 8 bases that match TRBD1. CDR1 and CDR2 from the germline V gene are SGHRS and YFSETQ. The length of the CDR3 is 13 residues. The V segment lost 3 bases and the J segment 8 bases; nucleotides outside the gene matches: 6.

J is TRBJ2-7 and V is TRBV6-5; perhaps TRBD2 as D (6 bases). Germline-derived CDR1 and CDR2 are MNHEY and SVGAGI. The CDR3 extends over 16 amino acids. Between the trimmed V and J ends, which lost 0 bases and 1 base, there was a span of 13 bases. The DNA of the CDR3 is TGTGCCAGCAGTTACTCAATCGGGGGTCAGTCCTACGAGCAGTACTTC. As protein: CASSYSIGGQSYEQYF.

The genes are TRBV7-2 and TRBJ2-5; TRBD2 aligns across 10 bases. CDR1 is SGHTA and CDR2 is FQGNSA in the germline V gene. J was trimmed by 11 bases and V by 4 bases; bases with no gene match: 10. The CDR3 spans 14 residues. CDR3 residues: CASSSTSGIVEQYF. In DNA, the CDR3 is TGTGCCAGCAGCTCCACTAGCGGGATCGTAGAGCAGTACTTC.

The chain carries TRBV7-3 and TRBJ2-3; 8 bases are a match to TRBD1. This CDR3 is 16 amino acids long. J lost 2 bases, V lost 5 bases, and 9 bases had no gene match. In germline, CDR1 is SGHTA, CDR2 FQGTGA. The CDR3 here is CASSTGTGVFTDTQYF. The CDR3 DNA is TGTGCCAGCAGCACGGGGACAGGCGTGTTCACAGATACGCAGTATTTT.

This clone turned up a few times. A read error may account for a junction end that differs from germline. This rearrangement joins TRBV6-1 to TRBJ2-7; 9 bases align to TRBD2. The CDR3 is 13 residues long. Germline CDR1 MNHNS, CDR2 SASEGT. The CDR3 sequence: CASSEYQKREEDF. The CDR3 region has the DNA TGTGCCAGCAGTGAATATCAGAAGCGGGAGGAAGACTTC.

The gene calls are TRBV28 and TRBJ1-5, with a weak D call TRBD1 (6 bases). Germline CDR1 reads MDHEN; CDR2 reads SYDVKM. The CDR3 consists of 16 residues. Deletions cut 1 base from V and 2 bases from J, with 12 bases between. The CDR3: CASSLLQGYGNQPQHF. In DNA form, the CDR3 reads TGTGCCAGCAGTTTATTACAGGGATATGGCAATCAGCCCCAGCATTTT.

J is TRBJ2-3 and V is TRBV19; a possible D gene is TRBD2 (6 bases). The germline V gene encodes CDR1 LNHDA and CDR2 SQIVND (reference sequence). The CDR3 has 15 amino acids. Trimming left V 6 bases short and J 0 bases short, with 13 bases between. The CDR3 nucleotides are TGTGCCAGTAGACCCCCGGGACTTAGCACAGATACGCAGTATTTT. This encodes CASRPPGLSTDTQYF.

V is TRBV19 and J is TRBJ1-2; 8 nucleotides line up with TRBD1. This CDR3 contains 15 residues. CDR1 is LNHDA and CDR2 is SQIVND in the germline V gene (reference sequence). The trim removed 4 bases at V and 5 bases at J, leaving 9 bases unmatched. The CDR3 region has the DNA TGTGCCAGTAGTACCTACGGGACAGGCCTTTATGGCTACACCTTC. Translated, it gives CASSTYGTGLYGYTF.

The chain combines TRBV9 with TRBJ1-6; TRBD1 matches 8 bases. The trim removed 3 bases at V and 0 bases at J, leaving 2 bases unmatched. This CDR3 region has 16 residues. Germline V gene sequence: CDR1 SGDLS, CDR2 YYNGEE. The CDR3 is CASSGQGSSYNSPLHF. CDR3 DNA sequence: TGTGCCAGCAGCGGACAGGGGAGCTCCTATAATTCACCCCTCCACTTT.

The chain has TRBV5-6 and TRBJ2-7; 9 bases align to TRBD2. The CDR3 has 15 residues. Germline V gene data show CDR1 as SGHDT and CDR2 as YYEEEE. J was trimmed by 0 bases and V by 3 bases; bases with no gene match: 4. CDR3 loop: CASSSLAGRSYEQYF. In nucleotides, the CDR3 is TGTGCCAGCAGCTCTCTAGCGGGGCGCTCCTACGAGCAGTACTTC.

In its sample, this clone ranks as medium-sized. The rearrangement links TRBV30 to TRBJ2-2; D is perhaps TRBD2 (6 bases). The CDR3 consists of 11 residues. V was trimmed by 5 bases and J by 7 bases, leaving 8 bases between them. Germline assignment: CDR1 GTSNPN and CDR2 SVGIG (reference sequence). CDR3: CAWGGGGELFF. Written as DNA, the CDR3 is TGTGCCTGGGGGGGAGGCGGGGAGCTGTTTTTT.

V and J are TRBV7-8 and TRBJ1-1; 7 bases line up with TRBD1. CDR3 length: 14 amino acids. The V and J ends lost 6 bases and 5 bases, in that order; junction bases with no gene match: 9. Germline V gene lookup returns CDR1 SGHVS and CDR2 FQNEAQ. Written as DNA, the CDR3 is TGTGCCAGCAGGCAGACAGGGTCGGGTACTGAAGCTTTCTTT. Amino acid sequence: CASRQTGSGTEAFF.

This chain joins TRBV5-6 and TRBJ2-7, with TRBD2 identical over 8 bases. This CDR3 comprises 13 residues. Trimming took 5 bases from V and 4 from J; bases not matched to a gene: 5. From germline, CDR1 is SGHDT and CDR2 YYEEEE. The CDR3 is CASSDASGYEQYF. CDR3 DNA: TGTGCCAGCAGTGATGCTAGCGGGTACGAGCAGTACTTC.

This clone was recorded once. The V gene is TRBV6-1, the J gene TRBJ1-5; 10 nucleotides agree with TRBD1. There are 15 residues in the CDR3. The junction had 4 bases not matched to a gene; V was cut back by 6 bases and J by 2 bases. CDR1 and CDR2 from the germline V gene are MNHNS and SASEGT. The CDR3 coding sequence is TGTGCCAGCAGCAGGGACAGGGGAGGCAATCAGCCCCAGCATTTT. Translating gives CASSRDRGGNQPQHF.

The CDR3 spells CASSTSGTRGVDEQFF. CDR3 nucleotide sequence: TGTGCCAGTAGTACCTCCGGGACTAGAGGTGTCGATGAGCAGTTCTTC. The chain carries TRBV19 and TRBJ2-1, with 8 bases aligning to TRBD2. Germline assignment: CDR1 LNHDA and CDR2 SQIVND (reference sequence). The CDR3 is made up of 16 amino acids. V lost 4 bases and J lost 8; bases outside the gene matches: 13.

J is TRBJ2-7 and V is TRBV10-1; TRBD2 matches at 11 bases. J lost 4 bases, V lost 6 bases, and 5 bases had no gene match. Germline lookup yields CDR1 WNHNN and CDR2 SYGVQD (reference sequence). The CDR3 totals 14 residues. This CDR3 reads CASRGLAAFYEQYF. The CDR3 bases are TGCGCCAGCAGGGGACTAGCGGCATTTTACGAGCAGTACTTC.

J is TRBJ1-4 and V is TRBV2, with TRBD1 matching 7 bases. The CDR3 sequence is 15 residues long. Germline trimming cut 1 base from V and 8 bases from J; bases unmatched to any gene: 7. Per the germline V gene, CDR1 is SNHLY and CDR2 is FYNNEI. CDR3: CASSEGGGFREKLFF. The CDR3, as DNA: TGTGCCAGCAGTGAAGGAGGGGGCTTTCGAGAAAAACTGTTTTTT.

The V call is TRBV18, the J call TRBJ2-7; 10 bases are shared with TRBD2. CDR1 and CDR2 (germline): KGHSH, LQKENI. Trimming took 2 bases from V and 2 from J; bases not matched to a gene: 12. The CDR3 spans 18 residues. CDR3 DNA: TGTGCCAGCTCACCAACTAGCGGGATAGGACCCCCAACCTACGAGCAGTACTTC. It yields the protein CASSPTSGIGPPTYEQYF.

The rearrangement uses TRBV7-3 and TRBJ1-1; D is ambiguous. CDR1 is SGHTA, CDR2 FQGTGA, per germline. The CDR3 is made up of 13 amino acids. Trimming pared 2 bases from V and 4 bases from J, leaving 8 bases between. Written as DNA, the CDR3 is TGTGCCAGCAGCTTAGGTTACGGCACTGAAGCTTTCTTT. Translated, it gives CASSLGYGTEAFF.

The gene calls are TRBV7-8 and TRBJ1-2; TRBD1 agrees at 10 bases. V dropped 1 base and J dropped 1; count of bases not matched to a gene: 6. Germline CDR1 reads SGHVS; CDR2 reads FQNEAQ. CDR3 length: 17 residues. Written as DNA, the CDR3 is TGTGCCAGCAGCTTAGGTTGGGACAGGGGAGGTAACTATGGCTACACCTTC. Encoded protein: CASSLGWDRGGNYGYTF.

J is TRBJ2-1 and V is TRBV5-1, with 7 bases lining up with TRBD2. Germline V gene sequence: CDR1 SGHRS, CDR2 YFSETQ. V dropped 4 bases and J dropped 0; count of bases not matched to a gene: 16. The CDR3 runs to 19 residues. The chain's CDR3 is CASSRPRRGSTSSYNEQFF. The CDR3 DNA is TGCGCCAGCAGCCGCCCAAGGCGGGGGTCAACAAGCTCCTACAATGAGCAGTTCTTC.